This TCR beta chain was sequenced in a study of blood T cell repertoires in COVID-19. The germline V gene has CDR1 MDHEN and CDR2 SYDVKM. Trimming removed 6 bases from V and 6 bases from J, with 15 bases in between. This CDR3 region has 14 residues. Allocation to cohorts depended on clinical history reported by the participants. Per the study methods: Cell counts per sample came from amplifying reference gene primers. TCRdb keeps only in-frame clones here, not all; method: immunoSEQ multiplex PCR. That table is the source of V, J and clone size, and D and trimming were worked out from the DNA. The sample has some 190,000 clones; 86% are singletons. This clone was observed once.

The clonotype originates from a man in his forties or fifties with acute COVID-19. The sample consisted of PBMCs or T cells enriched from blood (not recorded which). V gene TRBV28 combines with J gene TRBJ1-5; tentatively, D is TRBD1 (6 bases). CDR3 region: CASSQTGSRQPQHF. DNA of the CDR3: TGTGCCAGCAGCCAAACAGGGTCTCGTCAGCCCCAGCATTTT.